Below, one T cell receptor beta chain is given with its context. The antigen remains undetermined. Deletions cut 0 bases from V and 1 base from J, with 10 bases between. Looked up from germline, CDR1 is LGHNA and CDR2 is YSLEER. CDR3 length equals 16 residues. The entry originates in a study of T cells after yellow fever vaccination. Study-wide points: CD4 and CD8 compartments shared a small share of clonotypes.

TCRdb redid the calling of the 5' RACE reads with MiXCR, one entry per CDR3 protein. The repertoire consists of 600,000 to 750,000 distinct CDR3 sequences, with about 12% occurring once and the leading ten covering just under 15%. The chain employs TRBV4-3 and TRBJ2-1, with a possible D match to TRBD1 (5 bases). This TCR was sampled from a young man who received the YFV17D yellow fever vaccine. The sequences come from PBMCs, collected on the day of the yellow fever booster vaccination. CDR3 sequence reads: CASSQDFGASYNEQFF. In nucleotides, the CDR3 is TGCGCCAGCAGCCAAGATTTTGGGGCGTCCTACAATGAGCAGTTCTTC.